Below are 25 T cell receptor beta chains sequenced from a single sample in a study of T cells and copy number aberrations in small-cell lung cancer. Method: immunoSEQ multiplex PCR; TCRdb's copy keeps in-frame clones and lacks some. The sample lists several thousand clones; around four fifths were seen once. Input material: normal tissue next to the tumor. The receptors shown here come from a woman between 45 and 65 years old with small cell lung cancer.

The chain couples TRBV28 to TRBJ2-1; 8 bases map to TRBD2. The CDR3 contains 16 residues. V lost 4 bases and J lost 2; bases outside the gene matches: 7. The V gene's germline CDR1 is MDHEN and CDR2 SYDVKM. CDR3 protein: CASSSLLAATYNEQFF. In DNA, the CDR3 is TGTGCCAGCAGTTCCTTACTAGCGGCAACCTACAATGAGCAGTTCTTC.

The rearrangement links TRBV5-5 to TRBJ2-1, with 9 positions matching TRBD2. Trimming removed 2 bases from V and 4 bases from J; junction bases left unmatched: 7. This CDR3 is 16 amino acids long. CDR1 is SGHKS and CDR2 is YYEKEE in the germline V gene (reference sequence). The CDR3 DNA reads TGTGCCAGCAGCTTCGACGGACTAGCGACATACAATGAGCAGTTCTTC. Encoded protein: CASSFDGLATYNEQFF.

This clone is categorized as medium-sized. This sample also contains other DNA sequences that code for the same CDR3. V is TRBV5-1 and J is TRBJ2-4; a possible D gene is TRBD1 (6 bases). Germline-derived CDR1 and CDR2 are SGHRS and YFSETQ. V was cut by 4 bases and J by 0 bases, with 23 bases left in between. The CDR3 extends over 19 amino acids. CDR3 nucleotides: TGCGCCAGCAGCCCGGAAACTTCCACAGGGCGACTAGCCAAAAACATTCAGTACTTC. This translates into CASSPETSTGRLAKNIQYF.

The chain is built from TRBV4-1 and TRBJ2-5; TRBD1 matches at 7 bases. J was trimmed by 1 base and V by 0 bases; bases with no gene match: 8. The CDR3 extends over 17 amino acids. CDR1 and CDR2 from the germline V gene are MGHRA and YSYEKL. The CDR3 protein is CASSQDELDRAQETQYF. The CDR3 coding sequence is TGCGCCAGCAGCCAAGATGAGCTCGACAGGGCCCAAGAGACCCAGTACTTC.

The rearrangement uses TRBV7-9 and TRBJ2-1; D not resolved. This CDR3 is built from 13 residues. Trimming shortened V by 4 bases and J by 7 bases, and 11 bases separated the two germline ends. CDR1 is SEHNR and CDR2 is FQNEAQ in the germline V gene (reference sequence). CDR3 sequence reads: CASSSITENEQFF. The CDR3 DNA follows: TGTGCCAGCAGCTCGATAACGGAGAATGAGCAGTTCTTC.

This rearrangement joins TRBV4-2 to TRBJ2-1; 10 nucleotides agree with TRBD1. CDR3 length equals 15 residues. Trimming cost V 4 bases and J 6 bases; bases outside gene matches: 6. CDR1 and CDR2 from the germline V gene are LGHNA and YNFKEQ. CDR3 sequence reads: CASSRSRTGGNEQFF. The CDR3 nucleotides are TGTGCCAGCAGCCGATCCCGGACAGGGGGCAATGAGCAGTTCTTC.

V and J are TRBV7-3 and TRBJ2-5; TRBD1 aligns across 9 bases. Germline V gives CDR1 SGHTA, CDR2 FQGTGA. The length of the CDR3 is 14 residues. Germline trimming cut 5 bases from V and 5 bases from J; bases unmatched to any gene: 6. The CDR3 region is CASSPGTGMETQYF. The CDR3 DNA follows: TGTGCCAGCAGCCCCGGGACAGGGATGGAGACCCAGTACTTC. Supplemented by reference TRBV7-3 and TRBJ2-5, the full variable domain reads GAGVSQTPSNKVTEKGKYVELRCDPISGHTALYWYRQSLGQGPEFLIYFQGTGAADDSGLPNDRFFAVRPEGSVSTLKIQRTERGDSAVYLCASSPGTGMETQYFGPGTRLLVL.

The gene calls are TRBV13 and TRBJ2-5; the D is unclear. This CDR3 is built from 16 residues. Trimming took off 5 bases at V and 0 bases at J, with 16 bases between the two ends. CDR1 and CDR2 (germline): PRHDT, FYEKMQ (reference sequence). This CDR3 reads CASSPNLDGNQETQYF. The CDR3 region has the DNA TGTGCCAGCAGCCCCAACTTGGACGGAAACCAAGAGACCCAGTACTTC.

The chain couples TRBV15 to TRBJ2-5, with D perhaps matching TRBD1 or TRBD2 (6 bases each). V was shortened by 3 bases and J by 4 bases, with 18 bases between the two germline ends. The CDR3 sequence is 16 residues long. Germline loops: CDR1 LNHNV, CDR2 YYDKDF (reference sequence). The CDR3 nucleotides are TGTGCCACCAGCAGTACCTGGGGGGCAGGGGTAGAGACCCAGTACTTC. It is translated as CATSSTWGAGVETQYF.

The chain joins TRBV28 to TRBJ1-4; D unresolved. Germline V gene data show CDR1 as MDHEN and CDR2 as SYDVKM. Trimming took off 7 bases at V and 0 bases at J, with 12 bases between the two ends. The CDR3 is 15 amino acids. CDR3 in DNA: TGTGCCAGCACCATAGGTGGTGCAACTAATGAAAAACTGTTTTTT. This translates into CASTIGGATNEKLFF. The complete variable domain, with remaining parts taken from reference TRBV28 and TRBJ1-4, reads DVKVTQSSRYLVKRTGEKVFLECVQDMDHENMFWYRQDPGLGLRLIYFSYDVKMKEKGDIPEGYSVSREKKERFSLILESASTNQTSMYLCASTIGGATNEKLFFGSGTQLSVL.

The chain employs TRBV13 and TRBJ2-3, with 11 bases fitting TRBD2. The CDR3 runs to 15 residues. Germline V gene lookup returns CDR1 PRHDT and CDR2 FYEKMQ (reference sequence). V lost 5 bases and J lost 0; bases outside the gene matches: 1. The CDR3 region is CASSTSGGSTDTQYF. The DNA for the CDR3 is TGTGCCAGCAGCACTAGCGGGGGTAGCACAGATACGCAGTATTTT.

This rearrangement joins TRBV2 to TRBJ1-4; D is ambiguous. Germline CDR1 SNHLY, CDR2 FYNNEI. The CDR3 loop spans 16 amino acids. V was clipped by 4 bases and J by 7 bases, with 19 bases between them. CDR3 residues: CASSALGRSRGEKLFF. CDR3 DNA sequence: TGTGCCAGCAGTGCTTTGGGGAGGTCACGGGGTGAAAAACTGTTTTTT.

The sample holds one count of this clone. The CDR3, as DNA: TGTGCTAGTGGCCTCACAGGGACCAGCAATCAGCCCCAGCATTTT. It encodes CASGLTGTSNQPQHF. This sequence joins TRBV12-5 and TRBJ1-5, with D perhaps matching TRBD1 (6 bases). Looked up from germline, CDR1 is LGHNT and CDR2 is FRNRAP. This CDR3 spans 15 amino acids. The germline V and J ends were trimmed by 6 bases and 1 base, with 13 bases remaining between them.

The chain employs TRBV5-1 and TRBJ2-6; D not resolved. The germline V and J ends were trimmed by 7 bases and 0 bases, with 20 bases remaining between them. Germline V CDR1 and CDR2: SGHRS, YFSETQ. The CDR3 runs to 18 residues. CDR3 sequence: CASYLGFAQTSGANVLTF. Here the CDR3 DNA reads TGCGCCAGCTACTTGGGATTCGCACAAACCTCTGGGGCCAACGTCCTGACTTTC.

This rearrangement joins TRBV2 to TRBJ1-5, with 8 bases aligning to TRBD1. The germline V gene has CDR1 SNHLY and CDR2 FYNNEI. V shed 6 bases and J 0 bases; nucleotides not matched to a gene: 4. The CDR3 is 15 residues long. CDR3 DNA sequence: TGTGCCAGCAGAGGCGACAGGGGTAGCAATCAGCCCCAGCATTTT. Translated, it gives CASRGDRGSNQPQHF.

This rearrangement joins TRBV7-3 to TRBJ2-7; perhaps TRBD2 as D (7 bases). Germline CDR1 reads SGHTA; CDR2 reads FQGTGA. The CDR3 is 15 residues long. Trimming pared 5 bases from V and 4 bases from J, leaving 18 bases between. The CDR3 DNA sequence: TGTGCCAGCAGCCTGGGGGCGGGAGTTGGGTACGAGCAGTACTTC. It codes for CASSLGAGVGYEQYF.

This clone has more than one count but fewer than ten. Here the CDR3 DNA reads TGTGCCAGCAGCCGAGGTACAGGAACCTACAATGAGCAGTTCTTC. Protein: CASSRGTGTYNEQFF. The chain has TRBV11-2 and TRBJ2-1, with TRBD1 as a possible D gene (5 bases). Trimming cost V 5 bases and J 2 bases, with 13 bases left between them. Germline CDR1 reads SGHAT; CDR2 reads FQNNGV. CDR3 length equals 15 residues.

The CDR3 coding sequence is TGTGCCAGCAGTTGGCAAGAGACCCAGTACTTC. This gives the protein CASSWQETQYF. The chain combines TRBV28 with TRBJ2-5; no clear D gene. V was cut by 4 bases and J by 2 bases, with 2 bases left in between. Germline V gene data show CDR1 as MDHEN and CDR2 as SYDVKM. There are 11 residues in the CDR3.

This chain joins TRBV29-1 and TRBJ1-4; D unclear. Between the trimmed V and J ends, which lost 4 bases and 2 bases, there was a span of 11 bases. Germline V lookup: CDR1 SQVTM, CDR2 ANQGSEA. The CDR3 sequence is 14 residues long. The CDR3, as DNA: TGCAGCGTTGTTGTGGGAGTTACTAATGAAAAACTGTTTTTT. Amino acid sequence: CSVVVGVTNEKLFF. The whole variable domain, filled in from reference TRBV29-1 and TRBJ1-4, reads SAVISQKPSRDICQRGTSLTIQCQVDSQVTMMFWYRQQPGQSLTLIATANQGSEATYESGFVIDKFPISRPNLTFSTLTVSNMSPEDSSIYLCSVVVGVTNEKLFFGSGTQLSVL.

The genes are TRBV28 and TRBJ2-3; D perhaps matches TRBD2 (5 bases). The CDR3 totals 17 residues. Between the trimmed V and J ends, which lost 3 bases and 5 bases, there was a span of 21 bases. Per the germline V gene, CDR1 is MDHEN and CDR2 is SYDVKM. The CDR3 bases are TGTGCCAGCAGTTTCGCGACTGGGTCCAGGAGGAGAGATACGCAGTATTTT. It translates to CASSFATGSRRRDTQYF.

This clone was seen just once. The V call is TRBV29-1, the J call TRBJ1-2, with 8 bases matching TRBD1. Germline V gene lookup returns CDR1 SQVTM and CDR2 ANQGSEA. This CDR3 comprises 14 residues. J lost 6 bases, V lost 5 bases, and 11 bases had no gene match. CDR3 in amino acids: CSVYGQGNLNGYTF. CDR3 coding DNA: TGCAGCGTTTACGGACAGGGCAACTTAAATGGCTACACCTTC.

This chain connects TRBV15 to TRBJ1-4; TRBD1 agrees at 12 bases. The CDR3 contains 15 residues. CDR1 is LNHNV and CDR2 is YYDKDF in the germline V gene (reference sequence). The V gene end was trimmed by 3 bases and the J gene end by 7 bases; junction bases not matched to a gene: 3. The CDR3 DNA is TGTGCCACCAGCAGGGGACAGGGGGCAAGTGAAAAACTGTTTTTT. As protein: CATSRGQGASEKLFF.

The genes are TRBV5-4 and TRBJ2-1; 7 bases map to TRBD2. CDR3 size: 13 residues. Germline lookup yields CDR1 SGHNT and CDR2 YYREEE (reference sequence). The V segment lost 5 bases and the J segment 9 bases; nucleotides outside the gene matches: 8. The CDR3 reads CASRPGLVGEQFF. For the CDR3, the DNA is TGTGCCAGCAGACCCGGACTAGTCGGTGAGCAGTTCTTC.

The chain combines TRBV7-9 with TRBJ2-2; the match to TRBD1 covers 12 bases. With 5 bases clipped from V and 7 bases from J, the junction kept 8 bases outside the gene matches. This CDR3 spans 16 amino acids. The V gene's germline CDR1 is SEHNR and CDR2 FQNEAQ (reference sequence). CDR3 DNA: TGTGCCAGCAGCCCTACCGGGACAGGGGGCTTCGGGGAGCTGTTTTTT. The encoded protein is CASSPTGTGGFGELFF.

The V and J genes are TRBV28 and TRBJ2-7; 7 nucleotides agree with TRBD1. After removal of 3 bases from V and 6 bases from J, the junction contained 5 bases not matched to a gene. The CDR3 consists of 13 residues. Germline lookup yields CDR1 MDHEN and CDR2 SYDVKM. CDR3 amino acids: CASSLGTVGEQYF. CDR3 sequence (DNA): TGTGCCAGCAGTTTGGGGACAGTCGGCGAGCAGTACTTC.